These 14 T cell receptor beta chains share one sample of origin, sequenced in a study of shared clonotypes between healthy human individuals. Generated by immunoSEQ multiplex PCR, the TCRdb table keeps only in-frame clones and is missing some. The data show some 2,100,000 clones, with approximately 94% seen just once and 0.1% to 0.15% held by the top ten. Sequencing was done on a sample of naive CD4+ T cells sorted from blood. Subset noted: CD45RA+ positively selected. The receptors derive from a man between 18 and 35 years old in good health.

This clone occurred once. This chain joins TRBV27 and TRBJ2-5; D might be TRBD1 (5 bases). Germline V gene sequence: CDR1 MNHEY, CDR2 SMNVEV (reference sequence). The V gene lost 5 bases and the J gene lost 1 base, with 14 bases spanning the gap. The CDR3 is 15 amino acids. CDR3 DNA: TGTGCCAGCAGTCTCTTCAGGGTCTCCCAAGAGACCCAGTACTTC. This gives the protein CASSLFRVSQETQYF.

The chain recombines TRBV5-4 with TRBJ2-7; D might be TRBD1 (6 bases). Trimming cost V 4 bases and J 6 bases, with 17 bases left between them. This CDR3 has 14 residues. Germline lookup yields CDR1 SGHNT and CDR2 YYREEE (reference sequence). The CDR3 nucleotides read TGTGCCAGCAGCCGGGACACTTTCCAAGGCGAGCAGTACTTC. Protein: CASSRDTFQGEQYF.

A single count supports this clone. The chain uses TRBV11-2 and TRBJ2-1; D not resolved. Germline V gives CDR1 SGHAT, CDR2 FQNNGV. The V and J ends lost 6 bases and 0 bases respectively, with 9 bases between them. The CDR3 loop spans 14 amino acids. CDR3 bases: TGTGCCAGCAGAGACGCTAGCTCCTACAATGAGCAGTTCTTC. Its translation: CASRDASSYNEQFF.

This CDR3 reads CASRETGASSYEQYF. The DNA for the CDR3 is TGTGCCAGCAGGGAGACAGGGGCAAGCTCCTACGAGCAGTACTTC. This chain uses TRBV28 with TRBJ2-7; TRBD1 matches at 8 bases. The germline V gene encodes CDR1 MDHEN and CDR2 SYDVKM. J gave up 0 bases and V 6 bases, and 7 bases lay outside the gene matches. There are 15 residues in the CDR3. Full variable domain (outside the CDR3, taken from reference TRBV28 and TRBJ2-7): DVKVTQSSRYLVKRTGEKVFLECVQDMDHENMFWYRQDPGLGLRLIYFSYDVKMKEKGDIPEGYSVSREKKERFSLILESASTNQTSMYLCASRETGASSYEQYFGPGTRLTVT.

A note on this clone: Sequence at one end of the junction differs from germline and may be a read error. V and J are TRBV11-2 and TRBJ2-3; possible D gene TRBD2, 5 bases. This CDR3 comprises 13 residues. From germline, CDR1 is SGHAT and CDR2 FQNNGV. CDR3 nucleotides: TGTACCAGCAGGCTCTCGGGGACAGATACGCAGTATTTT. Encoded protein: CTSRLSGTDTQYF.

This chain uses TRBV6-1 with TRBJ1-6, with a weak D call TRBD1 (6 bases). Looked up from germline, CDR1 is MNHNS and CDR2 is SASEGT. The CDR3 is 17 residues long. V gave up 3 bases and J gave up 7 bases, with 19 bases separating them. The CDR3 bases are TGTGCCAGCAGTGACAAAAATGGGGGGGCGAACAATTCACCCCTCCACTTT. Its translation is CASSDKNGGANNSPLHF.

V usage is TRBV4-1 and J usage is TRBJ1-1; possible D gene TRBD1, 5 bases. The V and J ends lost 5 bases and 1 base respectively, with 17 bases between them. Germline CDR1 reads MGHRA; CDR2 reads YSYEKL. This CDR3 spans 16 amino acids. The CDR3: CASSGGVAVKNTEAFF. The CDR3 DNA is TGCGCCAGCAGCGGAGGGGTGGCGGTCAAGAACACTGAAGCTTTCTTT.

The rearrangement links TRBV27 to TRBJ2-1; no clear D gene. Germline loops: CDR1 MNHEY, CDR2 SMNVEV (reference sequence). The CDR3 is 12 amino acids. V was shortened by 7 bases and J by 9 bases, with 13 bases between the two germline ends. The CDR3 bases are TGTGCCAGCAAACCCCTCTATGGTGAGCAGTTCTTC. Protein product: CASKPLYGEQFF.

The CDR3 bases are TGTGCCAGTAGTTCCGCCCCCCCGCGGGGGGCGAACACCGGGGAGCTGTTTTTT. Its translation: CASSSAPPRGANTGELFF. The genes are TRBV19 and TRBJ2-2; 8 bases align to TRBD2. The CDR3 length is 18 residues. Germline V lookup: CDR1 LNHDA, CDR2 SQIVND (reference sequence). V dropped 5 bases and J dropped 0; count of bases not matched to a gene: 11.

The CDR3 nucleotides read TGTGCCAGCAGCGTAGTGGGCGGGGTCAATAACAATGAGCAGTTCTTC. Its translation is CASSVVGGVNNNEQFF. The chain combines TRBV9 with TRBJ2-1, with TRBD2 as a possible D gene (6 bases). Trimming left V 0 bases short and J 5 bases short, with 15 bases between. Germline CDR1 reads SGDLS; CDR2 reads YYNGEE. CDR3 length: 16 amino acids.

The count of this clone is one. This chain uses TRBV6-1 with TRBJ2-5; no definite D call. V was cut by 3 bases and J by 5 bases, with 4 bases left in between. Per the germline V gene, CDR1 is MNHNS and CDR2 is SASEGT. The length of the CDR3 is 11 residues. CDR3 DNA sequence: TGTGCCAGCAGTGATTCGGAGACCCAGTACTTC. Encoded protein: CASSDSETQYF.

The chain recombines TRBV28 with TRBJ1-2, with TRBD1 matching 7 bases. J was trimmed by 8 bases and V by 2 bases; bases with no gene match: 11. This CDR3 has 15 residues. Germline V lookup: CDR1 MDHEN, CDR2 SYDVKM. CDR3: CASSLPGQTFSGYTF. CDR3 nucleotide sequence: TGTGCCAGCAGTTTACCGGGACAGACTTTTTCCGGCTACACCTTC.

The chain has TRBV30 and TRBJ2-2; 10 bases align to TRBD2. Germline V lookup: CDR1 GTSNPN, CDR2 SVGIG (reference sequence). Trimming at V came to 4 bases and at J to 5 bases, leaving 7 bases not matched to a gene. The CDR3 is 15 amino acids. CDR3 DNA: TGTGCCTGGACGGGTAGCGGGAGGAAAACCGGGGAGCTGTTTTTT. Translating gives CAWTGSGRKTGELFF. Supplemented by reference TRBV30 and TRBJ2-2, the full variable domain reads SQTIHQWPATLVQPVGSPLSLECTVEGTSNPNLYWYRQAAGRGLQLLFYSVGIGQISSEVPQNLSASRPQDRQFILSSKKLLLSDSGFYLCAWTGSGRKTGELFFGEGSRLTVL.

V gene TRBV7-6 combines with J gene TRBJ1-5; D not certain. Germline V gives CDR1 SGHVS, CDR2 FNYEAQ. The ends were cut back, 1 base at V and 0 bases at J, with 4 bases in the middle. There are 14 residues in the CDR3. CDR3 DNA sequence: TGTGCCAGCAGCTTAGGGGTTAGCAATCAGCCCCAGCATTTT. It yields the protein CASSLGVSNQPQHF. Looking up the rest from reference TRBV7-6 and TRBJ1-5 gives the full variable domain: GAGVSQSPRYKVTKRGQDVALRCDPISGHVSLYWYRQALGQGPEFLTYFNYEAQQDKSGLPNDRFSAERPEGSISTLTIQRTEQRDSAMYRCASSLGVSNQPQHFGDGTRLSIL.